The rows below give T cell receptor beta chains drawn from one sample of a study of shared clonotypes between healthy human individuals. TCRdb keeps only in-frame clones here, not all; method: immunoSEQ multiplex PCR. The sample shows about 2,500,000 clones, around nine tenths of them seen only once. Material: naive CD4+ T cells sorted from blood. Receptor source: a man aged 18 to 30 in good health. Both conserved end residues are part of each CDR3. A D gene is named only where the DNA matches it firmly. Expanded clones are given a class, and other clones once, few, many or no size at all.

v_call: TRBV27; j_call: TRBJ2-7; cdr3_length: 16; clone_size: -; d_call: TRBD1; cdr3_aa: CASRASGTGASYEQYF; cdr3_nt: TGTGCCAGCAGAGCCTCCGGGACAGGGGCTTCCTACGAGCAGTACTTC
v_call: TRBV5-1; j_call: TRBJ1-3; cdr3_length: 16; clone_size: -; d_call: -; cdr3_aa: CASSLVGSPGGNTIYF; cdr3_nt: TGCGCCAGCAGCTTGGTGGGCAGCCCTGGAGGAAACACCATATATTTT
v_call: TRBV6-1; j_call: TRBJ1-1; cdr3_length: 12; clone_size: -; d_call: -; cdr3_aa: CASSEVGGGAFF; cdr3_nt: TGTGCCAGCAGTGAAGTAGGCGGGGGAGCTTTCTTT
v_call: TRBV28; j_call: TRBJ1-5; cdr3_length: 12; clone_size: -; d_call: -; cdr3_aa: CASSERGQPQHF; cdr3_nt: TGTGCCAGCAGTGAGAGGGGTCAGCCCCAGCATTTT
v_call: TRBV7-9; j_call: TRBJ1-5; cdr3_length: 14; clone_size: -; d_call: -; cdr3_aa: CASSLAESNQPQHF; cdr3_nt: TGTGCCAGCAGCTTAGCTGAGAGCAATCAGCCCCAGCATTTT
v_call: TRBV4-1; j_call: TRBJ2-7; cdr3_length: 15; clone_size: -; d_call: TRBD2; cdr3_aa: CASSQGTAGVYEQYF; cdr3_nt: TGCGCCAGCAGCCAAGGGACAGCGGGGGTCTACGAGCAGTACTTC
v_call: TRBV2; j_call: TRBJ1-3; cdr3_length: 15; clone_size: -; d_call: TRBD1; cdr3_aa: CASSEKGAAGNTIYF; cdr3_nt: TGTGCCAGCAGTGAAAAGGGGGCGGCCGGAAACACCATATATTTT
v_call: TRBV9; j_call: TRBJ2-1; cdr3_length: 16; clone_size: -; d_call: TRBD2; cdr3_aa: CASSVEMTSAHNEQFF; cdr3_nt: TGTGCCAGCAGCGTAGAGATGACTAGCGCCCACAATGAGCAGTTCTTC
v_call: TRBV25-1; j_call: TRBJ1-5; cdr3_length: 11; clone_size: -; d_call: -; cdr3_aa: CASPEGQPQHF; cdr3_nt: TGTGCCAGTCCCGAGGGTCAGCCCCAGCATTTT
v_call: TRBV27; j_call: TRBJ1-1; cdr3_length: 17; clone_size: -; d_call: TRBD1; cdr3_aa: CASSTDLTGGMRGEAFF; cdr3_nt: TGTGCCAGCAGTACCGACCTGACAGGGGGCATGAGAGGTGAAGCTTTCTTT
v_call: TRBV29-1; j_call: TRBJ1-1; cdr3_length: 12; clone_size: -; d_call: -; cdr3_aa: CSVEEGRGEAFF; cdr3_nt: TGCAGCGTTGAAGAAGGGAGAGGCGAAGCTTTCTTT
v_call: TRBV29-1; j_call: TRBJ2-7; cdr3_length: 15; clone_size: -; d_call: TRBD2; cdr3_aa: CSVEDSTSAPYEQYF; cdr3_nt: TGCAGCGTTGAAGATTCGACTAGCGCACCGTACGAGCAGTACTTC
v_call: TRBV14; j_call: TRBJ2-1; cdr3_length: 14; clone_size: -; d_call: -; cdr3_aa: CASSQNRDRDEQFF; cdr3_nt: TGTGCCAGCAGCCAAAACAGGGACCGGGATGAGCAGTTCTTC
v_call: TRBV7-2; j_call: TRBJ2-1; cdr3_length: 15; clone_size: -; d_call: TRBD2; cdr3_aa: CASSLGLAGGRPKFF; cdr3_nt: TGTGCCAGCAGCTTAGGGCTAGCGGGAGGTCGGCCGAAGTTCTTC
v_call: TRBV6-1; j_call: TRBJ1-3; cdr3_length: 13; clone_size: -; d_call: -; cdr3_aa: CASMPNSGNTIYF; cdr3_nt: TGTGCCAGCATGCCGAATTCTGGAAACACCATATATTTT
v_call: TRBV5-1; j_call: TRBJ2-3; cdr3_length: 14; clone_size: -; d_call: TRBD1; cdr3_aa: CASSSRRQGDTQYF; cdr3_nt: TGCGCCAGCAGCTCCCGGCGACAGGGGGATACGCAGTATTTT
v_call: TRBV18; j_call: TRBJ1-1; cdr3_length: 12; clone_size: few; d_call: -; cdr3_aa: CASSPKNTEAFF; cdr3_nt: TGTGCCAGCTCACCAAAGAACACTGAAGCTTTCTTT
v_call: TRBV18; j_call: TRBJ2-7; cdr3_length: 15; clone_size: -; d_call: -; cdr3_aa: CASSFGQGNSYEQYF; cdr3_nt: TGTGCCAGCTCCTTCGGGCAGGGCAATTCCTACGAGCAGTACTTC
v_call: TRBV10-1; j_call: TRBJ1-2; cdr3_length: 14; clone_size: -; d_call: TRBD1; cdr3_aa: CASSEEQGNYGYTF; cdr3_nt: TGCGCCAGCAGCGAGGAACAGGGGAACTATGGCTACACCTTC
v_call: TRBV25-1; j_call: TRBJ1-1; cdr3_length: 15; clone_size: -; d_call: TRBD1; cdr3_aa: CASSELGTGTTEAFF; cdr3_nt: TGTGCCAGCAGTGAATTGGGGACAGGGACCACTGAAGCTTTCTTT
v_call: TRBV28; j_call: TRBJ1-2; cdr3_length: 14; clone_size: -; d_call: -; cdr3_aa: CASGGIFENYGYTF; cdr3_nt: TGTGCCAGCGGAGGTATTTTTGAAAACTATGGCTACACCTTC
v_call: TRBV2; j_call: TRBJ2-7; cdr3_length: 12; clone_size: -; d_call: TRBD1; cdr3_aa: CASIWDRDEQYF; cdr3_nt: TGTGCCAGCATATGGGACAGGGACGAGCAGTACTTC
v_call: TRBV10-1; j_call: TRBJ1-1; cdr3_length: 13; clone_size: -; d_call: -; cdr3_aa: CASSDSGNTEAFF; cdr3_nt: TGCGCCAGCAGTGATTCAGGGAACACTGAAGCTTTCTTT
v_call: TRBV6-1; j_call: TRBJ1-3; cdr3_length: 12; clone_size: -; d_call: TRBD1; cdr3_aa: CAIGTVEHTIYF; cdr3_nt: TGTGCCATCGGGACAGTTGAACACACCATATATTTT
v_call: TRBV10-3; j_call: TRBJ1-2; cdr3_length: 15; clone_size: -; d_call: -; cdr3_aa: CAISKTDGDNYGYTF; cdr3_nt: TGTGCCATCAGTAAAACGGACGGAGATAACTATGGCTACACCTTC
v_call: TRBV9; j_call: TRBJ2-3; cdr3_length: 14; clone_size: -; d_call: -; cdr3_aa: CASSAGGGLQTQYF; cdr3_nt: TGTGCCAGCAGCGCCGGGGGCGGACTACAGACGCAGTATTTT
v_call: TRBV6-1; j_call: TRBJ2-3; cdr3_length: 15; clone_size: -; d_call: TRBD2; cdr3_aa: CATTLAGGGTDTQYF; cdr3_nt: TGTGCCACGACCTTAGCGGGAGGCGGCACAGATACGCAGTATTTT
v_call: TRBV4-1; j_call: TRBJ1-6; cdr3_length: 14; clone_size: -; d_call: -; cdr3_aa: CASSQDREYSPLHF; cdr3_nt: TGCGCCAGCAGCCAAGACAGGGAATATTCACCCCTCCACTTT
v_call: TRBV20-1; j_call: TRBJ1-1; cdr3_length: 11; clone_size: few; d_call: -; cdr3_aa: CSVGTNTEAFF; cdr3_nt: TGCAGTGTGGGCACTAACACTGAAGCTTTCTTT
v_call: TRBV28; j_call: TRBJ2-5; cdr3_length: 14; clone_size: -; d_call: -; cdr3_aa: CASSTAGLGETQYF; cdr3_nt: TGTGCCAGCAGTACGGCGGGCTTAGGAGAGACCCAGTACTTC
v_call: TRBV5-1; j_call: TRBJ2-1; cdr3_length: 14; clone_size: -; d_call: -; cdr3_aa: CASSLGYNYNEQFF; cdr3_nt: TGCGCCAGCAGCTTGGGGTATAACTACAATGAGCAGTTCTTC
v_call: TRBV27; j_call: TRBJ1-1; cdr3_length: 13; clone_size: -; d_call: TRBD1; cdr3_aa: CASSLWQGGEAFF; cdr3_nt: TGTGCCAGCAGTTTGTGGCAGGGGGGTGAAGCTTTCTTT
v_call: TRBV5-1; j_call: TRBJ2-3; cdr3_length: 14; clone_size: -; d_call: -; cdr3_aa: CASSFRQGTDTQYF; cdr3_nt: TGCGCCAGCAGCTTTAGACAGGGCACAGATACGCAGTATTTT
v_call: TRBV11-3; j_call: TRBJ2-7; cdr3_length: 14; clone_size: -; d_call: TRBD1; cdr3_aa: CASSGNGRGNEQYF; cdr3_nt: TGTGCCAGCAGTGGAAACGGCAGGGGGAACGAGCAGTACTTC
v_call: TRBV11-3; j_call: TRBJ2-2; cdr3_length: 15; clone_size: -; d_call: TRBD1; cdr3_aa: CASSRQGADTGELFF; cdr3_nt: TGTGCCAGCAGCCGACAGGGGGCTGACACCGGGGAGCTGTTTTTT
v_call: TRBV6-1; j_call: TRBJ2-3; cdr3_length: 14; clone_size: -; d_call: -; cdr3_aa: CASSVGESTDTQYF; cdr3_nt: TGTGCCAGCAGCGTCGGGGAGAGCACAGATACGCAGTATTTT
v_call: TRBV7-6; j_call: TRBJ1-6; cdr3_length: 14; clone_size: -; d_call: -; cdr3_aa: CASSPGLLNSPLHF; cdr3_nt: TGTGCCAGCAGCCCAGGATTACTTAATTCACCCCTCCACTTT
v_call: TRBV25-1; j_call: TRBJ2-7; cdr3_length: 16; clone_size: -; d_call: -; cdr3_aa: CASSVPGVGPSYEQYF; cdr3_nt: TGTGCCAGCAGTGTCCCGGGGGTCGGGCCCTCCTACGAGCAGTACTTC
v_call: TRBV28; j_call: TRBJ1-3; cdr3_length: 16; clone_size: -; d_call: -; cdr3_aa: CASSTSGPGLRNTIYF; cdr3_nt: TGTGCCAGCAGTACCTCGGGACCGGGGCTCAGGAACACCATATATTTT
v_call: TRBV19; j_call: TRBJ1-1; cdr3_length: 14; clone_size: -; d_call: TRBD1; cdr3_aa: CASSIGTVGTEAFF; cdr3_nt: TGTGCCAGTAGTATCGGGACAGTGGGGACTGAAGCTTTCTTT